Each of the 28 T cell receptor beta chains below was sequenced from the same sample in a study of shared clonotypes between healthy human individuals. Sequencing was performed with immunoSEQ multiplex PCR; in TCRdb, only in-frame clones are kept and a portion is missing. The sample contains about 1.1 million clones, roughly 80% of which appear only once. The sample consisted of memory CD4+ T cells from PBMCs. Indicated subset: CD45RA-negative fraction. The receptors shown here come from a man aged 18 to 30 in good health. Some clones in this sample may be carry-over from other donors' samples.

The rearrangement joins TRBV5-1 to TRBJ1-1, with 8 bases fitting TRBD1. The CDR3 is made up of 14 amino acids. Germline V gene sequence: CDR1 SGHRS, CDR2 YFSETQ. The V segment lost 4 bases and the J segment 8 bases; nucleotides outside the gene matches: 10. CDR3 loop: CASSNQGAAPEAFF. DNA for the CDR3: TGCGCCAGCAGCAACCAGGGGGCGGCCCCCGAAGCTTTCTTT.

A word on this clone: At the DNA level, this CDR3 is encoded by other sequences in the same sample as well. This rearrangement joins TRBV19 to TRBJ1-5; 7 nucleotides align to TRBD1. This CDR3 contains 13 residues. CDR1 is LNHDA, CDR2 SQIVND, per germline (reference sequence). With 5 bases clipped from V and 6 bases from J, the junction kept 4 bases outside the gene matches. CDR3: CASSRQGGQPQHF. DNA of the CDR3: TGTGCCAGTAGTCGGCAGGGGGGTCAGCCCCAGCATTTT.

The chain links TRBV28 to TRBJ2-7; the D call may be TRBD1 or TRBD2 (5 bases each). Germline-derived CDR1 and CDR2 are MDHEN and SYDVKM. The CDR3 spans 15 residues. The V gene lost 5 bases and the J gene lost 5 bases, with 19 bases spanning the gap. CDR3 sequence (DNA): TGTGCCAGCAGTCCTTCCGGGACGGAGTTAAACGAGCAGTACTTC. It codes for CASSPSGTELNEQYF.

V usage is TRBV7-8 and J usage is TRBJ1-1; D is uncertain. Trimming pared 4 bases from V and 3 bases from J, leaving 6 bases between. Per germline, CDR1 SGHVS and CDR2 FQNEAQ. CDR3 size: 12 residues. In nucleotides, the CDR3 is TGTGCCAGCAGCTCAAGTTACACTGAAGCTTTCTTT. Its protein is CASSSSYTEAFF. Drawing the rest from reference TRBV7-8 and TRBJ1-1, the complete variable domain is GAGVSQSPRYKVAKRGQDVALRCDPISGHVSLFWYQQALGQGPEFLTYFQNEAQLDKSGLPSDRFFAERPEGSVSTLKIQRTQQEDSAVYLCASSSSYTEAFFGQGTRLTVV.

This chain links TRBV9 with TRBJ2-7, with 9 bases lining up with TRBD2. The CDR3 is 16 amino acids. Germline values: CDR1 SGDLS, CDR2 YYNGEE. The ends lost 0 bases at V and 2 bases at J; junction bases unmatched: 6. The CDR3 DNA is TGTGCCAGCAGCGTAGGGGCTAGCGGGGTCCCCTACGAGCAGTACTTC. It yields the protein CASSVGASGVPYEQYF.

The rearrangement joins TRBV19 to TRBJ1-2; the D gene is possibly TRBD1 (6 bases). Trimming stripped 4 bases from V and 8 bases from J, with 17 bases between. Germline values: CDR1 LNHDA, CDR2 SQIVND (reference sequence). The CDR3 covers 14 residues. DNA of the CDR3: TGTGCCAGTAGTACTACAGGGAGTGGTGAGGGCTACACCTTC. It translates to CASSTTGSGEGYTF.

CDR3 sequence reads: CASSLGRDQRGYTF. The CDR3 bases are TGTGCCAGTAGTTTGGGCAGGGACCAGAGGGGCTACACCTTC. The chain joins TRBV19 to TRBJ1-2; D perhaps matches TRBD1 (5 bases). This CDR3 spans 14 amino acids. Per germline, CDR1 LNHDA and CDR2 SQIVND (reference sequence). Trimming stripped 5 bases from V and 8 bases from J, with 18 bases between.

The chain employs TRBV9 and TRBJ2-1; no clear D. CDR3 length: 14 amino acids. V was clipped by 2 bases and J by 5 bases, with 11 bases between them. CDR1 and CDR2 from the germline V gene are SGDLS and YYNGEE. CDR3 in DNA: TGTGCCAGCAGCGTCATGCCCCTTAACAATGAGCAGTTCTTC. This encodes CASSVMPLNNEQFF.

J is TRBJ2-4 and V is TRBV5-5; 8 bases fit TRBD2. Per the germline V gene, CDR1 is SGHKS and CDR2 is YYEKEE (reference sequence). V shed 0 bases, J shed 2 bases, and the junction held 4 bases outside the gene matches. CDR3 length: 16 residues. CDR3 in DNA: TGTGCCAGCAGCTTGGACGGGAGGGCGTCCAAAAACATTCAGTACTTC. Protein: CASSLDGRASKNIQYF.

The chain has TRBV28 and TRBJ1-5; maybe TRBD1 (6 bases). This CDR3 has 15 residues. V was cut by 2 bases and J by 1 base, with 9 bases left in between. Looked up from germline, CDR1 is MDHEN and CDR2 is SYDVKM. The CDR3, as DNA: TGTGCCAGCAGTTTAGGACAGACCAGCAATCAGCCCCAGCATTTT. Amino acid sequence: CASSLGQTSNQPQHF.

This clone has only a few counts. The chain joins TRBV28 to TRBJ1-3; D gene ambiguous. The CDR3 totals 18 residues. Germline V lookup: CDR1 MDHEN, CDR2 SYDVKM. Deletions cut 1 base from V and 0 bases from J, with 16 bases between. The CDR3 sequence is CASSLFGYIITSGNTIYF. DNA of the CDR3: TGTGCCAGCAGTTTATTCGGCTACATCATTACCTCTGGAAACACCATATATTTT.

V and J are TRBV2 and TRBJ2-1; maybe TRBD2 (6 bases). V was shortened by 4 bases and J by 7 bases, with 11 bases between the two germline ends. The CDR3 length is 13 residues. Germline CDR1 SNHLY, CDR2 FYNNEI. The CDR3 DNA reads as TGTGCCAGCAGTGTTGGGACTCGGAATGAGCAGTTCTTC. Translated, it gives CASSVGTRNEQFF.

The genes are TRBV14 and TRBJ2-7; 8 bases agree with TRBD1. CDR1 is SGHDN, CDR2 FVKESK, per germline. The junction had 4 bases not matched to a gene; V was cut back by 4 bases and J by 2 bases. CDR3 size: 14 residues. This chain's CDR3 is CASSRTGITYEQYF. CDR3 DNA: TGTGCCAGCAGCCGGACAGGGATCACCTACGAGCAGTACTTC.

This chain links TRBV7-3 with TRBJ2-5; 10 bases are shared with TRBD2. Germline CDR1 and CDR2: SGHTA and FQGTGA. The length of the CDR3 is 14 residues. The CDR3 loop reads CDSVGTSERETQYF. CDR3 coding DNA: TGTGATAGTGTGGGGACTAGCGAAAGAGAGACCCAGTACTTC.

This clone has more than one count but fewer than ten. The J gene is TRBJ1-5, the V gene TRBV10-1; unclear D gene. The CDR3 is 13 residues long. Germline V gene data show CDR1 as WNHNN and CDR2 as SYGVQD (reference sequence). Trimming removed 7 bases at V and 6 bases at J, with 13 bases between. The CDR3 nucleotides are TGCGCCAGCAAAAGGGAGAGCCGTCAGCCCCAGCATTTT. It translates to CASKRESRQPQHF.

The rearrangement uses TRBV7-9 and TRBJ1-2, with D tentatively TRBD1 (5 bases). CDR3 length equals 14 residues. The germline CDR1 and CDR2 sequences are SEHNR and FQNEAQ (reference sequence). V lost 7 bases to trimming and J lost 6 bases, with 18 bases between them. The CDR3 spells CASTPPGLPHGYTF. CDR3 DNA sequence: TGTGCCAGCACCCCCCCGGGGCTACCGCATGGCTACACCTTC.

V is TRBV7-3 and J is TRBJ2-6; D might be TRBD1 (5 bases). V was clipped by 5 bases and J by 1 base, with 15 bases between them. The CDR3 covers 17 residues. Germline loops: CDR1 SGHTA, CDR2 FQGTGA. The CDR3 nucleotides are TGTGCCAGCAGCGCTCAACCGCAGGGTTCTGGGGCCAACGTCCTGACTTTC. Its translation is CASSAQPQGSGANVLTF.

The chain carries TRBV7-2 and TRBJ2-7; TRBD1 agrees at 7 bases. V dropped 0 bases and J dropped 0; count of bases not matched to a gene: 2. This CDR3 region has 15 residues. CDR1 and CDR2 (germline): SGHTA, FQGNSA. This chain's CDR3 is CASSLAPGGSYEQYF. CDR3 DNA: TGTGCCAGCAGCTTAGCGCCAGGGGGCTCCTACGAGCAGTACTTC. Variable domain in full (rest from reference TRBV7-2 and TRBJ2-7): GAGVSQSPSNKVTEKGKDVELRCDPISGHTALYWYRQSLGQGLEFLIYFQGNSAPDKSGLPSDRFSAERTGGSVSTLTIQRTQQEDSAVYLCASSLAPGGSYEQYFGPGTRLTVT.

The rearrangement uses TRBV2 and TRBJ2-7, with a possible D match to TRBD2 (7 bases). This CDR3 comprises 14 residues. Trimming pared 7 bases from V and 5 bases from J, leaving 18 bases between. Looked up from germline, CDR1 is SNHLY and CDR2 is FYNNEI. The CDR3 DNA is TGTGCCAGCACCCCGTGGTGGGAGGGGGACGAGCAGTACTTC. This codes for CASTPWWEGDEQYF.

The chain employs TRBV28 and TRBJ2-3; either TRBD1 or TRBD2 may supply D (6 bases each). The CDR3 is 14 residues long. CDR1 is MDHEN and CDR2 is SYDVKM in the germline V gene. V lost 8 bases and J 4 bases, leaving 16 bases between the germline ends. CDR3 amino acids: CASGLGGDADTQYF. The CDR3, as DNA: TGTGCCAGCGGCCTCGGGGGCGACGCAGATACGCAGTATTTT.

The chain uses TRBV5-1 and TRBJ2-7; no reliable D call. V gave up 4 bases and J gave up 0 bases, with 20 bases separating them. The germline gives CDR1 SGHRS, CDR2 YFSETQ. This CDR3 has 17 amino acids. The CDR3 DNA reads TGCGCCAGCAGCCCTTATTCGTGGCTTTTCGACTCCTACGAGCAGTACTTC. This translates into CASSPYSWLFDSYEQYF.

CDR3 in amino acids: CASSSTMRKTYGYTF. The CDR3 DNA reads as TGTGCCAGCAGTAGTACTATGCGAAAGACCTATGGCTACACCTTC. The rearrangement uses TRBV6-1 and TRBJ1-2; D is unresolved. The CDR3 loop spans 15 amino acids. V gave up 5 bases and J gave up 4 bases, with 17 bases separating them. Germline assignment: CDR1 MNHNS and CDR2 SASEGT.

The V and J genes are TRBV6-1 and TRBJ2-6; a possible D gene is TRBD2 (6 bases). Germline-derived CDR1 and CDR2 are MNHNS and SASEGT. This CDR3 is 17 amino acids long. Between the trimmed V and J ends, which lost 1 base and 4 bases, there was a span of 14 bases. The CDR3 region has the DNA TGTGCCAGCAGTGAAGATCGGAGGGCTTCAGGGGCCAACGTCCTGACTTTC. Translated: CASSEDRRASGANVLTF.

This clone occurred a few times. CDR3 nucleotide sequence: TGTGCCTGGCAGTCCGCTGCAACTAATGAAAAACTGTTTTTT. This translates into CAWQSAATNEKLFF. The rearrangement uses TRBV30 and TRBJ1-4; D is uncertain. Germline CDR1 reads GTSNPN; CDR2 reads SVGIG (reference sequence). The germline V and J ends were trimmed by 5 bases and 0 bases, with 10 bases remaining between them. This CDR3 contains 14 residues.

This clone has a handful of counts. As DNA, the CDR3 is TGTGCCAGCTCACCAGAGTCTAGCATATCGAACACCGGGGAGCTGTTTTTT. It yields the protein CASSPESSISNTGELFF. This chain uses TRBV18 with TRBJ2-2; a weak D match, TRBD2 (5 bases). The CDR3 extends over 17 amino acids. Germline-derived CDR1 and CDR2 are KGHSH and LQKENI. The V end lost 2 bases, the J end lost 0 bases, and 13 bases lay between the germline ends.

This sequence joins TRBV28 and TRBJ2-1, with D possibly being TRBD2 (6 bases). CDR3 length: 14 residues. V was shortened by 7 bases and J by 8 bases, with 18 bases between the two germline ends. Germline values: CDR1 MDHEN, CDR2 SYDVKM. CDR3 region: CASKDYHGNYEQFF. As DNA, the CDR3 is TGTGCCAGCAAGGACTATCATGGCAATTATGAGCAGTTCTTC. Based on the CDR3 plus reference TRBV28 and TRBJ2-1, the full variable domain is DVKVTQSSRYLVKRTGEKVFLECVQDMDHENMFWYRQDPGLGLRLIYFSYDVKMKEKGDIPEGYSVSREKKERFSLILESASTNQTSMYLCASKDYHGNYEQFFGPGTRLTVL.

Concerning this clone: Other DNA sequences in this specimen translate into the identical CDR3. The chain uses TRBV6-5 and TRBJ2-4; D is unresolved. CDR3 length: 14 residues. Germline V gene data show CDR1 as MNHEY and CDR2 as SVGAGI. V lost 2 bases, J lost 0 bases, and 5 bases lay in between. CDR3: CASSYSPAKNIQYF. CDR3 DNA sequence: TGTGCCAGCAGTTACAGCCCAGCCAAAAACATTCAGTACTTC.

In this sample, this clone turned up once. The CDR3 nucleotides read TGTGCCAGCTCACCAGGGGCACAGACCTACGAGCAGTACTTC. It translates to CASSPGAQTYEQYF. This chain joins TRBV18 and TRBJ2-7, with D perhaps TRBD1 (5 bases). This CDR3 is built from 14 residues. The ends were cut back, 2 bases at V and 2 bases at J, with 10 bases in the middle. The germline V gene encodes CDR1 KGHSH and CDR2 LQKENI.